This TCR beta chain was captured by sequencing in a study of cytomegalovirus exposure and HLA in healthy donors. Study details: The 90 to 150 validation repertoires, a later analysis reported, used the same platform as the roughly 660 repertoires from the first cohort.

The CDR3 spans 14 residues. V lost 0 bases to trimming and J lost 4 bases; unmatched junction nucleotides: 0. From germline, CDR1 is GTSNPN and CDR2 SVGIG (reference sequence). Generated by immunoSEQ multiplex PCR, the TCRdb table keeps only in-frame clones and is missing some. This table has around 99,000 clones, 88% appearing once. Comment on this clone: What it binds is unknown.

Study outcomes and limitations: A later analysis found first-cohort TCR clusters tended to co-occur in the 90 to 150 validation repertoires. Cytomegalovirus-associated TCR beta chains were listed, numbering 150 to 200.

The receptor's source is a woman aged 18-29 years in good health and CMV-seronegative. This rearrangement joins TRBV30 to TRBJ2-1; 10 bases agree with TRBD2. The specimen was PBMCs. The CDR3 nucleotides are TGTGCCTGGAGTGTACTAGCGGGGTACAATGAGCAGTTCTTC. Protein sequence: CAWSVLAGYNEQFF.